Each of the 18 T cell receptor beta chains below was sequenced from the same sample in a study of blood T cell repertoires in COVID-19. The repertoire was sequenced with immunoSEQ multiplex PCR; TCRdb's copy has only in-frame clones and lacks some. This sample carries roughly 99,000 clones, roughly 84% of them seen once, and the ten largest clones take around 4.2%. Input material: peripheral blood. All receptors derive from a human donor in a cohort sampled during active COVID-19.

This clone was recorded once. This chain joins TRBV1 and TRBJ2-1; the listed D gene, TRBD2, was not tested against the DNA. TRBV1 is noted as a pseudogene. This CDR3 has 13 residues. The CDR3, as DNA: TGCACCAGCAGCCAAACTAGCGGGAGGGGGCAGTTCTTC. Translation gives CTSSQTSGRGQFF.

This clone came up a few times. The chain links TRBV7-9 to TRBJ1-2; 8 bases agree with TRBD1. Germline V gene lookup returns CDR1 SEHNR and CDR2 FQNEAQ (reference sequence). Germline trimming cut 3 bases from V and 8 bases from J; bases unmatched to any gene: 5. The CDR3 runs 13 residues. This chain's CDR3 is CASSLGQAFGYTF. CDR3 nucleotide sequence: TGTGCCAGCAGCTTGGGACAGGCGTTCGGCTACACCTTC.

The chain couples TRBV5-1 to TRBJ2-7; possibly TRBD2 for D (5 bases). In germline, CDR1 is SGHRS, CDR2 YFSETQ. The CDR3 is made up of 14 amino acids. V was trimmed by 0 bases and J by 3 bases, leaving 10 bases between them. The CDR3 is CASSLAPSHYEQYF. The CDR3 DNA reads TGCGCCAGCAGCTTGGCCCCTAGCCACTACGAGCAGTACTTC.

This rearrangement joins TRBV3-1 (or the pseudogene TRBV3-2) to TRBJ2-5; 10 bases map to TRBD1. J lost 4 bases, V lost 1 base, and 6 bases had no gene match. Germline CDR1 reads LGHDT; CDR2 reads YNNKEL (reference sequence). The length of the CDR3 is 16 residues. For the CDR3, the DNA is TGTGCCAGCAGCCAAGGGACAGGGGGAAATGGAGAGACCCAGTACTTC. Translating it yields CASSQGTGGNGETQYF.

With respect to this clone: The identical CDR3 is also encoded by other nucleotide sequences in the sample. This chain links TRBV30 with TRBJ1-1; the D gene is possibly TRBD1 (5 bases). This CDR3 region has 13 residues. Between the trimmed V and J ends, which lost 0 bases and 3 bases, there was a span of 8 bases. Germline V CDR1 and CDR2: GTSNPN, SVGIG (reference sequence). The CDR3 protein is CAWSVGVYTEAFF. Written as DNA, the CDR3 is TGTGCCTGGAGTGTAGGGGTGTACACTGAAGCTTTCTTT.

Regarding this clone: The junction does not match germline at one end; this may be a read error. The chain couples TRBV7-2 to TRBJ2-2; D may be TRBD2 (6 bases). Germline CDR1 SGHTA, CDR2 FQGNSA. The CDR3 covers 12 residues. CDR3 nucleotide sequence: TGTGCCAGCAGCCTAGCGAGAGGGGAGCTGTTTTTT. As protein: CASSLARGELFF.

The V and J genes are TRBV5-6 and TRBJ2-7, with 13 bases lining up with TRBD2. Germline assignment: CDR1 SGHDT and CDR2 YYEEEE. The CDR3 totals 17 residues. V dropped 1 base and J dropped 2; count of bases not matched to a gene: 6. The CDR3 is CASSLMTSGRTPYEQYF. For the CDR3, the DNA is TGTGCCAGCAGCTTGATGACTAGCGGGAGGACCCCCTACGAGCAGTACTTC.

This rearrangement joins TRBV18 to TRBJ1-2; 8 bases match TRBD1. The CDR3 length is 14 residues. Germline V gives CDR1 KGHSH, CDR2 LQKENI. Losses at the gene ends were 3 bases for V and 3 bases for J; bases not matched to a gene: 3. The CDR3 bases are TGTGCCAGCTCACCTGCGACAGGGGACTATGGCTACACCTTC. Its translation: CASSPATGDYGYTF.

The genes are TRBV5-5 and TRBJ2-7; TRBD2 aligns across 13 bases. This CDR3 contains 19 residues. The V and J ends lost 1 base and 2 bases, in that order; junction bases with no gene match: 12. Germline CDR1 and CDR2: SGHKS and YYEKEE (reference sequence). CDR3 DNA: TGTGCCAGCAGCTTGTTTGGTCTACTAGCGGGAGGGGATACCTACGAGCAGTACTTC. It codes for CASSLFGLLAGGDTYEQYF. Full variable domain (remainder filled in from reference TRBV5-5 and TRBJ2-7): DAGVTQSPTHLIKTRGQQVTLRCSPISGHKSVSWYQQVLGQGPQFIFQYYEKEERGRGNFPDRFSARQFPNYSSELNVNALLLGDSALYLCASSLFGLLAGGDTYEQYFGPGTRLTVT.

The chain links TRBV7-2 to TRBJ1-3; tentatively, D is TRBD1 (6 bases). Germline V gene data show CDR1 as SGHTA and CDR2 as FQGNSA. This CDR3 has 19 residues. Trimming removed 1 base at V and 4 bases at J, with 23 bases between. This CDR3 is CASSLEAVGQGPPGNTIYF. CDR3 sequence (DNA): TGTGCCAGCAGCTTAGAGGCTGTCGGGCAGGGGCCCCCAGGAAACACCATATATTTT.

This sequence joins TRBV7-2 and TRBJ1-5, with a weak D call TRBD1 (6 bases). CDR3 length equals 15 residues. Germline CDR1 SGHTA, CDR2 FQGNSA. V lost 1 base, J lost 4 bases, and 11 bases lay in between. Here the CDR3 DNA reads TGTGCCAGCAGCTTAGGAGGGGGTATTAATCAGCCCCAGCATTTT. Protein sequence: CASSLGGGINQPQHF.

The V call is TRBV7-2, the J call TRBJ1-1; D remains ambiguous. From germline, CDR1 is SGHTA and CDR2 FQGNSA. Trimming removed 2 bases at V and 11 bases at J, with 18 bases between. This CDR3 has 14 amino acids. CDR3 protein: CASSLILGVGRAFF. The DNA for the CDR3 is TGTGCCAGCAGCTTAATCTTAGGCGTTGGGAGGGCTTTCTTT.

The gene calls are TRBV18 and TRBJ2-2; D call uncertain. This CDR3 is built from 16 residues. Between the trimmed V and J ends, which lost 1 base and 3 bases, there was a span of 12 bases. The germline V gene has CDR1 KGHSH and CDR2 LQKENI. The CDR3 region has the DNA TGTGCCAGCTCACCACGGCGGAGTGGGTACACCGGGGAGCTGTTTTTT. Translating gives CASSPRRSGYTGELFF.

A few counts support this clone. This chain uses TRBV7-9 with TRBJ1-2; 7 nucleotides align to TRBD1. This CDR3 contains 16 residues. The junction had 8 bases not matched to a gene; V was cut back by 3 bases and J by 1 base. Germline CDR1 and CDR2: SEHNR and FQNEAQ (reference sequence). The CDR3 nucleotides are TGTGCCAGCAGCTTTTTAGGGACAGCACGTAACTATGGCTACACCTTC. Amino acids: CASSFLGTARNYGYTF.

Only one count was recorded for this clone. V gene TRBV4-3 combines with J gene TRBJ2-1; TRBD1 is a possible D gene (5 bases). V was pared by 0 bases and J by 7 bases, with 16 bases between. Looked up from germline, CDR1 is LGHNA and CDR2 is YSLEER. The CDR3 runs 16 residues. The CDR3 nucleotides read TGCGCCAGCAGCCAAGAACGAACAGGCCTTTGGAATGAGCAGTTCTTC. Amino acids: CASSQERTGLWNEQFF.

J is TRBJ2-3 and V is TRBV9, with 9 nucleotides matching TRBD2. With 4 bases clipped from V and 2 bases from J, the junction kept 5 bases outside the gene matches. This CDR3 comprises 15 residues. In germline, CDR1 is SGDLS, CDR2 YYNGEE. DNA for the CDR3: TGTGCCAGCAGCACTTTAGCGGGAGTCACAGATACGCAGTATTTT. Its protein product is CASSTLAGVTDTQYF.

This chain uses TRBV5-6 with TRBJ1-4; 7 nucleotides agree with TRBD1. CDR1 SGHDT and CDR2 YYEEEE come from the germline V gene. The CDR3 spans 14 residues. V lost 4 bases, J lost 7 bases, and 7 bases stayed unmatched. CDR3 residues: CASSLRQGSEKLFF. The CDR3 coding sequence is TGTGCCAGCAGCCTGAGACAGGGTAGTGAAAAACTGTTTTTT.

This clone has only one observation. CDR3 loop: CASREQGTDTQYF. In DNA, the CDR3 is TGTGCCAGTAGGGAACAGGGTACAGATACGCAGTATTTT. The V call is TRBV19, the J call TRBJ2-3, with D possibly matching TRBD1 (6 bases). The V and J ends lost 6 bases and 3 bases respectively, with 10 bases between them. CDR1 is LNHDA and CDR2 is SQIVND in the germline V gene (reference sequence). This CDR3 is built from 13 residues.